This T cell receptor (beta chain) was profiled in a study of cytomegalovirus exposure and HLA in healthy donors. Study-level findings and limits: High sensitivity and specificity were reportedly achieved when the classifier diagnosed cytomegalovirus status. TCR sequences were mostly rare, though some public TCRs occurred in many donors.

This clone was seen a single time. Its antigen is not known. Germline-derived CDR1 and CDR2 are MGHRA and YSYEKL. Trimming removed 2 bases at V and 3 bases at J, with 11 bases between. The CDR3 spans 14 residues. Profiling relied on immunoSEQ multiplex PCR, and the TCRdb table lists in-frame clones only, not all of them. This table holds around 70,000 clones, roughly 94% found once. The receptor comes from a woman under 30 in good health and CMV-seronegative. This sequence joins TRBV4-1 and TRBJ2-7; tentative D call: TRBD1 (6 bases). Sequenced: PBMCs. The CDR3 loop is CASSQQGTIYEQYF. CDR3 nucleotides: TGCGCCAGCAGCCAACAGGGGACCATCTACGAGCAGTACTTC.